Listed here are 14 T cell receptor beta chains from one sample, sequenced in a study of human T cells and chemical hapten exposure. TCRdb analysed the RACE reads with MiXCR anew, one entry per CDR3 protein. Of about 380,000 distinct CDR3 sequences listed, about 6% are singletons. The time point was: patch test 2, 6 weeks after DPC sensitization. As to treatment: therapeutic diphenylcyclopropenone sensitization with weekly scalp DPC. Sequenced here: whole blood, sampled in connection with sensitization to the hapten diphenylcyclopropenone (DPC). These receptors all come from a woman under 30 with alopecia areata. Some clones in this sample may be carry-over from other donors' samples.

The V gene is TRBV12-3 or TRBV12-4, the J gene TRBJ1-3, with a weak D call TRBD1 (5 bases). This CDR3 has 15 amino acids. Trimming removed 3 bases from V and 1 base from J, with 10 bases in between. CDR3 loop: CASSLTAASGNTIYF. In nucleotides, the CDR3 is TGTGCCAGCAGTTTGACAGCTGCATCTGGAAACACCATATATTTT.

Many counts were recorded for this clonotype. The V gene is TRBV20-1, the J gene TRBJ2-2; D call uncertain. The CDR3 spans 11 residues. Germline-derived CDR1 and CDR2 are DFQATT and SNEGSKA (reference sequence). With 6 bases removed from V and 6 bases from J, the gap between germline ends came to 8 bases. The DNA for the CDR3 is TGCAGTGCCCTGGAAGCCGGGGAGCTGTTTTTT. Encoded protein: CSALEAGELFF.

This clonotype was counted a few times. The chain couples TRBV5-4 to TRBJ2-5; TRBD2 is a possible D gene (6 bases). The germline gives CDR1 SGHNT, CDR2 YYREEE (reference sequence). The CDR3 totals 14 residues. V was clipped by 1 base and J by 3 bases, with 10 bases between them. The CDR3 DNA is TGTGCCAGCAGCTTGACCGGGGGAAAAGAGACCCAGTACTTC. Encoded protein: CASSLTGGKETQYF.

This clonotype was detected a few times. The CDR3 loop reads CSVKLDPGELFF. CDR3 in DNA: TGCAGCGTCAAACTAGATCCCGGGGAGCTGTTTTTT. The V call is TRBV29-1, the J call TRBJ2-2, with D possibly TRBD2 on 5 matching bases. CDR1 SQVTM and CDR2 ANQGSEA come from the germline V gene. This CDR3 is built from 12 residues. Trimming pared 6 bases from V and 6 bases from J, leaving 11 bases between.

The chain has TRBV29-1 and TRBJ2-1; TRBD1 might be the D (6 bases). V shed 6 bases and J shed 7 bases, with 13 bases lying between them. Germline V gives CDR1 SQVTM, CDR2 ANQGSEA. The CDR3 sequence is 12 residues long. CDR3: CSVVETGNEQFF. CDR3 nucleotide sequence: TGCAGCGTCGTGGAGACAGGTAATGAGCAGTTCTTC.

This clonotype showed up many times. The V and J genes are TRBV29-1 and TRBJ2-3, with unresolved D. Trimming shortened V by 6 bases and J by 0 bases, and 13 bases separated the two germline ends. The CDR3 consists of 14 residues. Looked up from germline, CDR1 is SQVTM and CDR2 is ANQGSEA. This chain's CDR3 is CSVGRKLSTDTQYF. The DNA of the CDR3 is TGCAGCGTCGGGCGGAAACTTAGCACAGATACGCAGTATTTT.

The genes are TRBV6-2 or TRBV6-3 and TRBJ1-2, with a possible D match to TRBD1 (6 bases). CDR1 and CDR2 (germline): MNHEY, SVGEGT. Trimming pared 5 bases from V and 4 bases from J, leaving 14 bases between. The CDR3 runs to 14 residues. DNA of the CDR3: TGTGCCAGCAGTCCGGACAGCTCAGTCTATGGCTACACCTTC. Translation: CASSPDSSVYGYTF.

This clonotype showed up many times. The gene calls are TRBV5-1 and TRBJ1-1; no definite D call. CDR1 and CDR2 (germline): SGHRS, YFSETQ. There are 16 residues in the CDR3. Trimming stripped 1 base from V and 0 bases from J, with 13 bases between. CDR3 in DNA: TGCGCCAGCAGCTTGAGTAATGGCTATTTGAACACTGAAGCTTTCTTT. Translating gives CASSLSNGYLNTEAFF.

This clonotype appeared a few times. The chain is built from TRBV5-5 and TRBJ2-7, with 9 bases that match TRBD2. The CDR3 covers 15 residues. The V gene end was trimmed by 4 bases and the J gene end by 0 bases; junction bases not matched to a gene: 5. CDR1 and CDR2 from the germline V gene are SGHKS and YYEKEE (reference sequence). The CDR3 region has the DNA TGTGCCAGCAGCCCAGGGACTAGCTACTCCTACGAGCAGTACTTC. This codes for CASSPGTSYSYEQYF.

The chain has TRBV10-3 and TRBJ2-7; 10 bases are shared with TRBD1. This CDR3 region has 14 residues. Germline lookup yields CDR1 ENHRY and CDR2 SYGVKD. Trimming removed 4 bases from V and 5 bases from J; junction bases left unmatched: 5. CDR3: CAISGDRGSHEQYF. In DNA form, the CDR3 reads TGTGCCATCAGTGGGGACAGGGGCAGCCACGAGCAGTACTTC.

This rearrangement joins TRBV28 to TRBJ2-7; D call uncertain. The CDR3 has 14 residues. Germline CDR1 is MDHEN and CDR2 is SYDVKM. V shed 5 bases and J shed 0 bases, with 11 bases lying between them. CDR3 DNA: TGTGCCAGCAGTCGAAGATCAAACTCCTACGAGCAGTACTTC. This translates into CASSRRSNSYEQYF. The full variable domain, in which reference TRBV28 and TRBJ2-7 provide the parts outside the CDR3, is DVKVTQSSRYLVKRTGEKVFLECVQDMDHENMFWYRQDPGLGLRLIYFSYDVKMKEKGDIPEGYSVSREKKERFSLILESASTNQTSMYLCASSRRSNSYEQYFGPGTRLTVT.

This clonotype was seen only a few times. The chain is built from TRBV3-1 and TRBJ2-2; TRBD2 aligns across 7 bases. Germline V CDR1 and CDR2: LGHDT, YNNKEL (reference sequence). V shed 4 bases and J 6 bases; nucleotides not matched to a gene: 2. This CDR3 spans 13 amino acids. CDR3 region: CASSRGLAGELFF. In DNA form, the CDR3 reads TGTGCCAGCAGCCGAGGACTAGCCGGGGAGCTGTTTTTT.

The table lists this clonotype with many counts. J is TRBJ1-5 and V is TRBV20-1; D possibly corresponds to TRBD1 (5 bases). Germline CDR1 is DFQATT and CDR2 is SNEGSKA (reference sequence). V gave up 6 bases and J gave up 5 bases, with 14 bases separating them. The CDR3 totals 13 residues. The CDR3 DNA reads TGCAGTGCCGCAAGGGGTCGCGATCAGCCCCAGCATTTT. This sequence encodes CSAARGRDQPQHF.

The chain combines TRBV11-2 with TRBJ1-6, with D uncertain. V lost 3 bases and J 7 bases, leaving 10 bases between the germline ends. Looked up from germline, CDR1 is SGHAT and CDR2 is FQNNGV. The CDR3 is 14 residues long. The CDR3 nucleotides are TGTGCCAGCAGCTTCAGACGGGAAAATTCACCCCTCCACTTT. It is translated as CASSFRRENSPLHF.